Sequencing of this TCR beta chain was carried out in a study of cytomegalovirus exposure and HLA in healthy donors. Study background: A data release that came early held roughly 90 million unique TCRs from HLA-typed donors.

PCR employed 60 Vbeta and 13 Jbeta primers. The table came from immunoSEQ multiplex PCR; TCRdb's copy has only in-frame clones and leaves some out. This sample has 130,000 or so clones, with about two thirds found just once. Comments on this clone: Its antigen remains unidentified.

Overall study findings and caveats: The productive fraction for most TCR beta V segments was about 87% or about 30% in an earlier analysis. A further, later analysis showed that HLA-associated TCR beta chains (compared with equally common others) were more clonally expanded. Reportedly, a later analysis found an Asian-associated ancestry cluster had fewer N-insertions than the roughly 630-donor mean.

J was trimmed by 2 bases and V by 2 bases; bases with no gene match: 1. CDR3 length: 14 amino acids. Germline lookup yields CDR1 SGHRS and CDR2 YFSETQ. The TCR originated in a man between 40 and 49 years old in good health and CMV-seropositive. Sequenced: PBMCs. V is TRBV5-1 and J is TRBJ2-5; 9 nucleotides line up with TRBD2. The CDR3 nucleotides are TGCGCCAGCAGCTTAGCGGGGGGTCAAGAGACCCAGTACTTC. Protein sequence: CASSLAGGQETQYF.